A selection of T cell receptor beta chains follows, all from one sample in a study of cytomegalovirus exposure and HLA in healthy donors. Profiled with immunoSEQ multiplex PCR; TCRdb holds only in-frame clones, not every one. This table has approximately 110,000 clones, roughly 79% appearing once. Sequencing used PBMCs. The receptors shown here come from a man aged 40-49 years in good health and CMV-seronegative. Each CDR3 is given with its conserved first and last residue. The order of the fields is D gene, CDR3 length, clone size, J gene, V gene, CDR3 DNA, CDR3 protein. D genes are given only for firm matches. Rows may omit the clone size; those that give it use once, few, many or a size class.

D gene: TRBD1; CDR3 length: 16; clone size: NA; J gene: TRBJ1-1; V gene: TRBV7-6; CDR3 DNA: TGTGCCAGCAGCTTACAGGGGGCCGGGGGGAACACTGAAGCTTTCTTT; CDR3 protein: CASSLQGAGGNTEAFF
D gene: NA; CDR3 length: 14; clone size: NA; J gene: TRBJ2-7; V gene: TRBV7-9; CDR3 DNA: TGTGCCAGCAGCTTAGGTCCCCGGCCGGGAGAGCAGTACTTC; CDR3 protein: CASSLGPRPGEQYF
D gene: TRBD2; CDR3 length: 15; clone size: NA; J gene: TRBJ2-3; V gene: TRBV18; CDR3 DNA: TGTGCCAGCTCACCCCTAGCGGGAGCCACAGATACGCAGTATTTT; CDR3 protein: CASSPLAGATDTQYF
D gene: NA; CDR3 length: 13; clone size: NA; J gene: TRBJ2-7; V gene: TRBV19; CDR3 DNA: TGTGCCAGTAGTACCGACTCCAGAGGGGAGCAGTACTTC; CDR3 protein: CASSTDSRGEQYF
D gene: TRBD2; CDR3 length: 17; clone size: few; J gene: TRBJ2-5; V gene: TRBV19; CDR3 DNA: TGTGCCAGTAGTATTTCTAGCGGGGGGACTTCGGATCAGACCCAGTACTTC; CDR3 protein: CASSISSGGTSDQTQYF
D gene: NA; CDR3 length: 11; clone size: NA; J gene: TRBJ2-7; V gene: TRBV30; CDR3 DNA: TGTGCCTGGAGGCAGGGCCGCGAGCAGTACTTC; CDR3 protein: CAWRQGREQYF
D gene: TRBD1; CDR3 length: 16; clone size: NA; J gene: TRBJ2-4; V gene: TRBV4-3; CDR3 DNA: TGCGCCAGCAGCCAAGATGGGCGACAGGGGACGGACATTCAGTACTTC; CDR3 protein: CASSQDGRQGTDIQYF
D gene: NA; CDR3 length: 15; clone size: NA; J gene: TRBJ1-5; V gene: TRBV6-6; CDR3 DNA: TGTGCCAGCAGTTACTCGATGGGGGCAGGGCAGCCCCAGCATTTT; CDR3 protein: CASSYSMGAGQPQHF
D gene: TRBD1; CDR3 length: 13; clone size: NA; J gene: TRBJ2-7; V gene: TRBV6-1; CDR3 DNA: TGTGCCGTCAGCCGGGACAGGGGGTTTGAGCAGTACTTC; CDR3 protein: CAVSRDRGFEQYF
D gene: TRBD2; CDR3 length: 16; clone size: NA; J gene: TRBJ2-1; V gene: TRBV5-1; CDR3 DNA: TGCGCCAGCAGCCACACTCTAGCGGGAGGAGCCCATGAGCAGTTCTTC; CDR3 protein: CASSHTLAGGAHEQFF
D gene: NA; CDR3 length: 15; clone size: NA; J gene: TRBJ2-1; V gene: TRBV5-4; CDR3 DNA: TGTGCCAGCAGCTCGACAGGTCGGTCCTACAATGAGCAGTTCTTC; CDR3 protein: CASSSTGRSYNEQFF
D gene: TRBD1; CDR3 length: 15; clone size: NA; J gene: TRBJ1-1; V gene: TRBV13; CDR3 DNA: TGTGCCAGCAGCTTATACCGGGACAGGGCCGCTGAAGCTTTCTTT; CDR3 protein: CASSLYRDRAAEAFF
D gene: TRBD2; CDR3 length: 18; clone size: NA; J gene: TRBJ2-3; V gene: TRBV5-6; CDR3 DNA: TGTGCCAGCAGCTCCTTTGGGACTAGCGGGAGGGGGGCAGATACGCAGTATTTT; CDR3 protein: CASSSFGTSGRGADTQYF
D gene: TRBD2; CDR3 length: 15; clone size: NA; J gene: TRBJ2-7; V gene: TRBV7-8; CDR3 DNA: TGTGCCAGCAACCCGGGACTAGCAAGAATCTACGAGCAGTACTTC; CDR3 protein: CASNPGLARIYEQYF
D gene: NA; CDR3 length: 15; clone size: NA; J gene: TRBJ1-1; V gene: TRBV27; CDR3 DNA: TGTGCCAGCAGTTTATCCGGGGGACTGAACACTGAAGCTTTCTTT; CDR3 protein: CASSLSGGLNTEAFF
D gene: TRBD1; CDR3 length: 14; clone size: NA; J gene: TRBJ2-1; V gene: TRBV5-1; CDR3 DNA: TGCGCCAGCACCTTGAACAGGGGGCAGCATGAGCAGTTCTTC; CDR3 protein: CASTLNRGQHEQFF
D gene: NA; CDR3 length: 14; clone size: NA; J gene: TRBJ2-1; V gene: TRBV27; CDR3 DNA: TGTGCCAGCACCCTAGGTCCCCTATACAATGAGCAGTTCTTC; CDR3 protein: CASTLGPLYNEQFF
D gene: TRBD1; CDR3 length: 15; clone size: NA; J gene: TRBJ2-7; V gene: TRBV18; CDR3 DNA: TGTGCCAGCTCACCACTGGGTACGACAGGGAACGAGCAGTACTTC; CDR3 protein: CASSPLGTTGNEQYF
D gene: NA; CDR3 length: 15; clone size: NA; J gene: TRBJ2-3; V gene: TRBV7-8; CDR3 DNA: TGTGCCAGCAGCTTAAGCGTCTATAGCACAGATACGCAGTATTTT; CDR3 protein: CASSLSVYSTDTQYF
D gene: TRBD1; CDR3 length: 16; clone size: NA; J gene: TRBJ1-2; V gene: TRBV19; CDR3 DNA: TGTGCCAGTAGTATCGCAACTTACAGGGGATACCATGGCTACACCTTC; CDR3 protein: CASSIATYRGYHGYTF
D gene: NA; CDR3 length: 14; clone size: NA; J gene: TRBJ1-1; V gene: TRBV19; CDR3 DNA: TGTGCCAGTAGTGTCGGACAGCCGAACACTGAAGCTTTCTTT; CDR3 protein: CASSVGQPNTEAFF
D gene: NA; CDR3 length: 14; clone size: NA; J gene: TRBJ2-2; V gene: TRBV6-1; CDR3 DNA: TGTGCCAGCAGAGGGACATTGAACACCGGGGAGCTGTTTTTT; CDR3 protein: CASRGTLNTGELFF
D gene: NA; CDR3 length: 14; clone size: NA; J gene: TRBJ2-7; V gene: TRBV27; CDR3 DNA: TGTGCCAGCAGTCCCGACCGGGGCTTCGGGGGTCAGTACTTC; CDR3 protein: CASSPDRGFGGQYF
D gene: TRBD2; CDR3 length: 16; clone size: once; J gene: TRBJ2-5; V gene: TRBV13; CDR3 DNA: TGTGCCAGCAGCTTAGGACTAGCGGGAGTGTTGGAGACCCAGTACTTC; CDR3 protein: CASSLGLAGVLETQYF
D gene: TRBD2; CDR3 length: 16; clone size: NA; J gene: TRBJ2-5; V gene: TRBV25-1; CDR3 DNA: TGTGCCAGCAGTGAATGGGGGGGGTACCTCCAAGAGACCCAGTACTTC; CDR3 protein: CASSEWGGYLQETQYF
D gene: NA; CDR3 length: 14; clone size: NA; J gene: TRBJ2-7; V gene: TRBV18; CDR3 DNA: TGTGCCAGCTCACCAAACGGGGTCTCGGAGGAGCAGTACTTC; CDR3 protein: CASSPNGVSEEQYF
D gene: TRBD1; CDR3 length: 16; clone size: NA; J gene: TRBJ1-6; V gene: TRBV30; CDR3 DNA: TGTGCCTGGAGTGTAACAGGGGGCTCCTATAATTCACCCCTCCACTTT; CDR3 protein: CAWSVTGGSYNSPLHF
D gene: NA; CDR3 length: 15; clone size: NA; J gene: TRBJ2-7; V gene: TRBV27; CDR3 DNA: TGTGCCAGCAGTACCCAAGGTCGGAGGGTTTACGAGCAGTACTTC; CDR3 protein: CASSTQGRRVYEQYF
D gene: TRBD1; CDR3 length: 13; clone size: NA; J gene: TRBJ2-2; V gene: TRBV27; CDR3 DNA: TGTGCCAGCAGTTCCACAGGGGCCGGGGAGCTGTTTTTT; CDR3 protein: CASSSTGAGELFF
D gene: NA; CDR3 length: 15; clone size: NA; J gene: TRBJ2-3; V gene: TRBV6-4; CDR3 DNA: TGTGCCAGCAGTGATCTCGGGGGTAGCACAGATACGCAGTATTTT; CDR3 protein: CASSDLGGSTDTQYF
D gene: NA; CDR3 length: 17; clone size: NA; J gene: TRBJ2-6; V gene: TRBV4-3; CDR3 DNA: TGCGCCAGCAGCCAAGGAGAGACTTTCTCTGGGGCCAACGTCCTGACTTTC; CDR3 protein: CASSQGETFSGANVLTF
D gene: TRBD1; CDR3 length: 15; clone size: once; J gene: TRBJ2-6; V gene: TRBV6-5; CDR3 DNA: TGTGCCAGCAGTCTAGGGGGCGCTGGGGCCAACGTCCTGACTTTC; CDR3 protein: CASSLGGAGANVLTF
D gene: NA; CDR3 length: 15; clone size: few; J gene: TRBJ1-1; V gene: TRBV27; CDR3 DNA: TGTGCCAGCAGATCTATGGGGGGAAGAGGCACTGAAGCTTTCTTT; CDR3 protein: CASRSMGGRGTEAFF
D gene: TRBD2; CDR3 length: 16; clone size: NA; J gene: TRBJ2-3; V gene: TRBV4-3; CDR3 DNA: TGCGCCAGCAGCCCAAAGGGACTAGCGGGGGAGGATACGCAGTATTTT; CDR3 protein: CASSPKGLAGEDTQYF
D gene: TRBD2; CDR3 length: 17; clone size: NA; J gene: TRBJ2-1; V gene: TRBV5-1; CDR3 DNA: TGCGCCAGCAGCTTGGGGCTAGCGGGAGTTAAATACAATGAGCAGTTCTTC; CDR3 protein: CASSLGLAGVKYNEQFF
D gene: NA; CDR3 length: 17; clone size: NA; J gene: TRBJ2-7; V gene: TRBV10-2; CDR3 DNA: TGCGCCAGCAGTGAGAGAAGACAGGGGAGGGTATCCTACGAGCAGTACTTC; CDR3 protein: CASSERRQGRVSYEQYF
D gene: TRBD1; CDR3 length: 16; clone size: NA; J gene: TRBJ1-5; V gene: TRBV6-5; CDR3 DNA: TGTGCCAGCAGTTACTCTCCCGACAGGGGTGGACAGCCCCAGCATTTT; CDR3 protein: CASSYSPDRGGQPQHF
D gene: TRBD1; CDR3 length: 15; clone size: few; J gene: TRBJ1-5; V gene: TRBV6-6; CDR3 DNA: TGTGCCAGCAGTTACGGACAGGGGGGTCGACAGCCCCAGCATTTT; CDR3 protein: CASSYGQGGRQPQHF
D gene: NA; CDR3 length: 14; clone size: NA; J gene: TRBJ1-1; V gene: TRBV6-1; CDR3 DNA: TGTGCCAGCAGTCTAACAGGGCAGAACACTGAAGCTTTCTTT; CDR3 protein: CASSLTGQNTEAFF
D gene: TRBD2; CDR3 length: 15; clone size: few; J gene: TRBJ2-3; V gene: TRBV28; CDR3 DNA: TGTGCCAGCAGTTTCTTCGGGGGGAGCACAGATACGCAGTATTTT; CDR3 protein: CASSFFGGSTDTQYF
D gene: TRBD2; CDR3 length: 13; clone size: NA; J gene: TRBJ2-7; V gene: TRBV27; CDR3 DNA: TGTGCCAGCAGTGCGGGAGGGCCGGGGGAGCAGTACTTC; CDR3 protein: CASSAGGPGEQYF
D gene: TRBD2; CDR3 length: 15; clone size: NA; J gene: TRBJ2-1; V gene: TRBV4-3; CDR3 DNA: TGCGCCAGCAGCCAAAGGACTAGCCAGTACAATGAGCAGTTCTTC; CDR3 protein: CASSQRTSQYNEQFF
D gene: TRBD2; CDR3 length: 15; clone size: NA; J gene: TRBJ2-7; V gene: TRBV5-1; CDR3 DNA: TGCGCCAGCAGCTTGACCGGGACTATTACCTACGAGCAGTACTTC; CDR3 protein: CASSLTGTITYEQYF
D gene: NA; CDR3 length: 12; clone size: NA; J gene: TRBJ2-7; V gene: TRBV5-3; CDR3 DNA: TGTGCCAGAAGCTTTCCCACCTACGAGCAGTACTTC; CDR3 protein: CARSFPTYEQYF
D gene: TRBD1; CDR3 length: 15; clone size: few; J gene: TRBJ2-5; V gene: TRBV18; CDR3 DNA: TGTGCCAGCTCAGTTGGGACAGCCAAACAAGAGACCCAGTACTTC; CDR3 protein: CASSVGTAKQETQYF
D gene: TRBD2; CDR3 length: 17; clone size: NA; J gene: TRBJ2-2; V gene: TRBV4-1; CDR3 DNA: TGCGCCAGCAGCCAAGATCCGGCTAGCGGGAGGGCCGGGGAGCTGTTTTTT; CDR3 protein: CASSQDPASGRAGELFF
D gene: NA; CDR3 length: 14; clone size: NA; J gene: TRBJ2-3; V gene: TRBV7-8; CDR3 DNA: TGTGCCAGCAGCCTAGCGGTCCAGGGGAATACGCAGTATTTT; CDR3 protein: CASSLAVQGNTQYF
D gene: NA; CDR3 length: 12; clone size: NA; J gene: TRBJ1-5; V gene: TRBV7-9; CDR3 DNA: TGTGCCAGCAGCCCAGATAATCAGCCCCAGCATTTT; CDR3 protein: CASSPDNQPQHF
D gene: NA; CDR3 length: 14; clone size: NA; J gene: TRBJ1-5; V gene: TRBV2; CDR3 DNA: TGTGCCAGCTTGGAGGACAGAACCAATCAGCCCCAGCATTTT; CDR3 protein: CASLEDRTNQPQHF
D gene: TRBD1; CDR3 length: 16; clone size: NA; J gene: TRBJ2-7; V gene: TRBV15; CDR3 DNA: TGTGCCACCAGCAGAGGGGGGACAGCACCCACCTACGAGCAGTACTTC; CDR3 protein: CATSRGGTAPTYEQYF